This passage covers 13 T cell receptor beta chains from one sample sequenced in a study of OX40 agonist ivuxolimab in advanced cancers. TCRdb's table, derived via immunoSEQ multiplex PCR, lists solely in-frame clones and lacks some. This sample has over 40,000 clones, with approximately 84% found just once. The starting material was CD4+ or CD8+ T cells sorted from blood, obtained in a trial of the OX40 agonist ivuxolimab. Receptors originate from an adult with an advanced solid tumor such as melanoma, head and neck, liver or kidney cancer.

The genes are TRBV6-5 and TRBJ1-1, with D unresolved. This CDR3 region has 13 residues. V shed 0 bases and J shed 1 base, with 3 bases lying between them. Germline V gives CDR1 MNHEY, CDR2 SVGAGI. The CDR3 region has the DNA TGTGCCAGCAGTTACTCGCAGAACACTGAAGCTTTCTTT. It yields the protein CASSYSQNTEAFF.

The V gene is TRBV19, the J gene TRBJ1-1; 7 nucleotides align to TRBD1. The CDR3 length is 15 residues. V gave up 1 base and J gave up 5 bases; unmatched junction bases: 7. CDR1 LNHDA and CDR2 SQIVND come from the germline V gene (reference sequence). CDR3 protein: CASSIVAGGGTEAFF. CDR3 nucleotides: TGTGCCAGTAGTATAGTGGCAGGGGGAGGTACTGAAGCTTTCTTT.

The chain couples TRBV4-1 to TRBJ1-3; the D is unclear. Trimming removed 4 bases from V and 0 bases from J, with 10 bases in between. CDR1 MGHRA and CDR2 YSYEKL come from the germline V gene. The CDR3 runs to 15 residues. CDR3 DNA sequence: TGCGCCAGCAGCCCACGAGGGCCCTCTGGAAACACCATATATTTT. It codes for CASSPRGPSGNTIYF.

V is TRBV27 and J is TRBJ1-6; perhaps TRBD1 as D (5 bases). Trimming left V 0 bases short and J 7 bases short, with 7 bases between. CDR1 is MNHEY and CDR2 is SMNVEV in the germline V gene (reference sequence). The CDR3 has 14 amino acids. CDR3 nucleotide sequence: TGTGCCAGCAGTTTATCCAGGGCGAATTCACCCCTCCACTTT. It yields the protein CASSLSRANSPLHF.

The sample holds a few counts of this clone. The V call is TRBV9, the J call TRBJ1-6; 8 bases are a match to TRBD1. CDR3 length: 17 residues. J gave up 4 bases and V 3 bases, and 9 bases lay outside the gene matches. Germline CDR1 reads SGDLS; CDR2 reads YYNGEE. CDR3 nucleotides: TGTGCCAGCAGCGCGTGGCCGGACAGGGATTATAATTCACCCCTCCACTTT. Amino acid sequence: CASSAWPDRDYNSPLHF.

V gene TRBV2 combines with J gene TRBJ1-1; 7 bases agree with TRBD1. The junction had 3 bases not matched to a gene; V was cut back by 3 bases and J by 5 bases. The germline gives CDR1 SNHLY, CDR2 FYNNEI. This CDR3 has 13 residues. CDR3 residues: CASSETGKTEAFF. The CDR3 DNA reads as TGTGCCAGCAGTGAGACAGGGAAGACTGAAGCTTTCTTT.

The V call is TRBV27, the J call TRBJ2-7; 10 bases are shared with TRBD1. The CDR3 spans 15 residues. Trimming removed 6 bases from V and 2 bases from J; junction bases left unmatched: 7. The germline V gene encodes CDR1 MNHEY and CDR2 SMNVEV (reference sequence). CDR3 nucleotides: TGTGCCAGCAGACTAACGGGGACAGGGGCCTACGAGCAGTACTTC. This sequence encodes CASRLTGTGAYEQYF.

The chain joins TRBV5-1 to TRBJ2-5; either TRBD1 or TRBD2 may supply D (5 bases each). The V gene's germline CDR1 is SGHRS and CDR2 YFSETQ. The V end was cut by 4 bases, the J end by 2 bases, with 12 bases between. CDR3 length: 14 amino acids. CDR3 protein: CASSQGTVQETQYF. CDR3 sequence (DNA): TGCGCCAGCAGCCAAGGGACCGTACAAGAGACCCAGTACTTC.

The chain is built from TRBV6-5 and TRBJ1-6; D gene unclear. The V gene lost 4 bases and the J gene lost 0 bases, with 7 bases spanning the gap. The germline gives CDR1 MNHEY, CDR2 SVGAGI. The CDR3 covers 15 residues. CDR3 nucleotides: TGTGCCAGCAGTTTACAGAGCTCCTATAATTCACCCCTCCACTTT. It specifies CASSLQSSYNSPLHF.

The genes are TRBV5-4 and TRBJ2-5; 9 bases are shared with TRBD1. The germline CDR1 and CDR2 sequences are SGHNT and YYREEE (reference sequence). The CDR3 extends over 17 amino acids. With 4 bases clipped from V and 5 bases from J, the junction kept 15 bases outside the gene matches. The CDR3, as DNA: TGTGCCAGCAGCGCCCCGAGACTGACAGGGGGTTCGGAGACCCAGTACTTC. It codes for CASSAPRLTGGSETQYF.

V usage is TRBV5-6 and J usage is TRBJ2-5; 7 nucleotides agree with TRBD2. The germline CDR1 and CDR2 sequences are SGHDT and YYEEEE. The CDR3 runs to 17 residues. V lost 3 bases and J lost 2; bases outside the gene matches: 13. CDR3 nucleotide sequence: TGTGCCAGCAGCTGGGGGGGATCGAACTTCCCTCAAGAGACCCAGTACTTC. It is translated as CASSWGGSNFPQETQYF.

The rearrangement links TRBV5-4 to TRBJ2-3; 15 positions match TRBD2. There are 18 residues in the CDR3. Trimming removed 4 bases from V and 5 bases from J; junction bases left unmatched: 11. The germline V gene encodes CDR1 SGHNT and CDR2 YYREEE (reference sequence). The DNA of the CDR3 is TGTGCCAGCAGCGCTGGAGTGGGACTAGCGGGGGGAGGAGATACGCAGTATTTT. Translation: CASSAGVGLAGGGDTQYF.

The chain joins TRBV5-5 to TRBJ2-3; a weak D match, TRBD1 (6 bases). This CDR3 is built from 15 residues. V lost 4 bases, J lost 8 bases, and 20 bases lay in between. CDR1 is SGHKS, CDR2 YYEKEE, per germline (reference sequence). CDR3 loop: CASSLEGDNLGTQYF. Written as DNA, the CDR3 is TGTGCCAGCAGCCTTGAGGGGGACAATCTGGGTACGCAGTATTTT.